This TCR beta chain comes out of a study of blood T cell repertoires in COVID-19. As for the study in general: Acute-phase and convalescent COVID-19 samples originated in the United States, Italy and Spain. T cells, B-cell-depleted T cells, or PBMCs supplied cDNA or gDNA.

Under the authors' procedure: Reference gene primer amplification gave nucleated cell count estimates. Here immunoSEQ multiplex PCR was the method, and the copy in TCRdb shows in-frame clones only, minus some. V and J calls and clone size follow that table, whereas D and trimming were derived from the DNA. There are under 250,000 clones in the sample; about 88% occur only once, and around 2.8% lies in the top ten. This clonotype was sampled from a woman aged 60-75 years with acute or convalescent COVID-19. Material for sequencing was peripheral blood.

The CDR3 loop is CAISEGQTNEKLFF. The CDR3 nucleotides are TGTGCCATCAGTGAGGGACAGACTAATGAAAAACTGTTTTTT. This rearrangement joins TRBV10-3 to TRBJ1-4, with TRBD1 as a possible D gene (6 bases). Per germline, CDR1 ENHRY and CDR2 SYGVKD. The CDR3 is 14 residues long. V lost 2 bases, J lost 2 bases, and 6 bases lay in between.